The 6 T cell receptor beta chains below all came from one sample that was sequenced in a study of blood T cells in healthy people across ages. Sample-barcoded 5' priming and a J-beta primer mix drove a second PCR of roughly 6 to 12 cycles. One entry per CDR3 protein, called by TCRdb with MiXCR from the 5' RACE reads. The data contain about 650,000 distinct CDR3 sequences, roughly 32% of them singletons. Sequencing input: blood. These receptors all come from a woman at least 80 years old in good health.

Notes on this clonotype: A read error may be the cause here, since a much bigger clone is one base away. This sequence joins TRBV5-4 and TRBJ2-1; D unresolved. The V gene's germline CDR1 is SGHNT and CDR2 YYREEE (reference sequence). This CDR3 spans 15 amino acids. The CDR3 DNA follows: TGTGCCAGCGGCTTTTCGAGGAGCTCCTACAATGAGCAGTTCTTC. Amino acids: CASGFSRSSYNEQFF. The full variable domain, in which reference TRBV5-4 and TRBJ2-1 provide the parts outside the CDR3, is ETGVTQSPTHLIKTRGQQVTLRCSSQSGHNTVSWYQQALGQGPQFIFQYYREEENGRGNFPPRFSGLQFPNYSSELNVNALELDDSALYLCASGFSRSSYNEQFFGPGTRLTVL.

This rearrangement joins TRBV11-1 to TRBJ2-4, with 7 nucleotides matching TRBD1. Per the germline V gene, CDR1 is SGHAT and CDR2 is FQDESV (reference sequence). Trimming cost V 5 bases and J 13 bases; bases outside gene matches: 14. The CDR3 is 14 residues long. In DNA form, the CDR3 reads TGTGCCAGCAGCCACAGAGACAGGGAAAGATGGCAGTACTTC. This translates into CASSHRDRERWQYF.

In its sample, this clonotype was seen many times. The V gene is TRBV7-9, the J gene TRBJ1-3; possible D gene TRBD1, 5 bases. Trimming pared 6 bases from V and 0 bases from J, leaving 15 bases between. Germline V gene sequence: CDR1 SEHNR, CDR2 FQNEAQ (reference sequence). The length of the CDR3 is 16 residues. Here the CDR3 reads CASSPSGQNSGNTIYF. The CDR3 DNA reads TGTGCCAGCAGTCCGTCGGGGCAAAACTCTGGAAACACCATATATTTT. Combining the CDR3 with reference TRBV7-9 and TRBJ1-3 gives the whole variable domain DTGVSQNPRHKITKRGQNVTFRCDPISEHNRLYWYRQTLGQGPEFLTYFQNEAQLEKSRLLSDRFSAERPKGSFSTLEIQRTEQGDSAMYLCASSPSGQNSGNTIYFGEGSWLTVV.

Worth noting for this clonotype: A read error may be the cause here, since a much bigger clone is one base away. V gene TRBV20-1 combines with J gene TRBJ2-5; 7 nucleotides agree with TRBD1. The trim removed 7 bases at V and 11 bases at J, leaving 16 bases unmatched. The length of the CDR3 is 13 residues. CDR1 DFQATT and CDR2 SNEGSKA come from the germline V gene (reference sequence). This chain's CDR3 is CSVSQGEAYKQYF. The DNA for the CDR3 is TGCAGTGTCTCGCAGGGGGAAGCGTACAAGCAGTACTTC.

This clonotype was detected ten times or more. The chain recombines TRBV7-9 with TRBJ2-1; TRBD2 agrees at 12 bases. The CDR3 extends over 13 amino acids. Germline lookup yields CDR1 SEHNR and CDR2 FQNEAQ (reference sequence). The junction had 6 bases not matched to a gene; V was cut back by 10 bases and J by 8 bases. The CDR3 loop reads CAIRTSGVDEQFF. The CDR3, as DNA: TGTGCCATCAGGACTAGCGGGGTAGATGAGCAGTTCTTC.

A remark on this clonotype: This sequence may be a read error, since a much larger clone differs from it by one base. The V gene is TRBV4-2, the J gene TRBJ1-1; D possibly corresponds to TRBD1 (5 bases). CDR1 and CDR2 (germline): LGHNA, YNFKEQ. The CDR3 runs 17 residues. Trimming removed 2 bases at V and 0 bases at J, with 16 bases between. The CDR3 region is CASSQSPPGVMNTEAFF. In DNA, the CDR3 is TGTGCCAGCAGCCAATCCCCCCCGGGGGTCATGAACACTGAAGCTTTCTTT.